Below are 21 T cell receptor beta chains sequenced from a single sample in a study of blood T cell repertoires in COVID-19. Sequencing was performed with immunoSEQ multiplex PCR; in TCRdb, only in-frame clones are kept and a portion is missing. The sample carries tens of thousands of clones, around four fifths recorded once. Sequencing was performed on peripheral blood. The receptor set was obtained from a man between 65 and 80 years old with acute or convalescent COVID-19.

The V and J genes are TRBV5-5 and TRBJ2-3, with TRBD1 matching over 7 bases. Trimming cost V 4 bases and J 0 bases; bases outside gene matches: 11. Germline-derived CDR1 and CDR2 are SGHKS and YYEKEE (reference sequence). CDR3 length: 17 residues. This CDR3 is CASSPDGTVVSTDTQYF. CDR3 nucleotide sequence: TGTGCCAGCAGCCCTGACGGGACAGTTGTTAGCACAGATACGCAGTATTTT. Using reference TRBV5-5 and TRBJ2-3 for the parts outside the CDR3, the full variable domain is DAGVTQSPTHLIKTRGQQVTLRCSPISGHKSVSWYQQVLGQGPQFIFQYYEKEERGRGNFPDRFSARQFPNYSSELNVNALLLGDSALYLCASSPDGTVVSTDTQYFGPGTRLTVL.

The V and J genes are TRBV19 and TRBJ2-1, with D tentatively TRBD1 (6 bases). V was cut by 4 bases and J by 3 bases, with 10 bases left in between. The CDR3 spans 14 residues. Germline CDR1 reads LNHDA; CDR2 reads SQIVND (reference sequence). The CDR3 nucleotides are TGTGCCAGTAGTACGACGACAGGCTACAATGAGCAGTTCTTC. It yields the protein CASSTTTGYNEQFF.

This clone was detected once. V is TRBV4-3 and J is TRBJ1-5; D gene unclear. CDR1 and CDR2 from the germline V gene are LGHNA and YSLEER. V was clipped by 0 bases and J by 3 bases, with 18 bases between them. The CDR3 loop spans 18 amino acids. The DNA for the CDR3 is TGCGCCAGCAGCCAAGACTCGTTCCCCGGGTCCTTCAATCAGCCCCAGCATTTT. It specifies CASSQDSFPGSFNQPQHF.

This clone showed up just once. This sequence joins TRBV28 and TRBJ1-1; a weak D match, TRBD1 (5 bases). The CDR3 is 13 amino acids. Germline-derived CDR1 and CDR2 are MDHEN and SYDVKM. The V end lost 7 bases, the J end lost 0 bases, and 9 bases lay between the germline ends. The CDR3 loop is CASTDTMNTEAFF. The CDR3, as DNA: TGTGCCAGCACGGACACTATGAACACTGAAGCTTTCTTT.

The rearrangement joins TRBV6-2 or TRBV6-3 to TRBJ1-2, with D perhaps matching TRBD1 (5 bases). There are 14 residues in the CDR3. Trimming removed 4 bases from V and 6 bases from J, with 15 bases in between. Germline V gives CDR1 MNHEY, CDR2 SVGEGT. This chain's CDR3 is CASSFRGPEDGYTF. The CDR3 DNA reads TGTGCCAGCAGTTTTAGGGGCCCCGAGGATGGCTACACCTTC.

The chain is built from TRBV27 and TRBJ1-1, with D uncertain. V was pared by 5 bases and J by 0 bases, with 16 bases between. Germline values: CDR1 MNHEY, CDR2 SMNVEV (reference sequence). The CDR3 length is 16 residues. The chain's CDR3 is CASSPRTGTLNTEAFF. CDR3 nucleotide sequence: TGTGCCAGCAGTCCGCGGACGGGAACTTTGAACACTGAAGCTTTCTTT.

The V gene is TRBV19, the J gene TRBJ1-2; possibly TRBD1 for D (6 bases). V was cut by 2 bases and J by 2 bases, with 12 bases left in between. The germline gives CDR1 LNHDA, CDR2 SQIVND (reference sequence). The CDR3 loop spans 15 amino acids. CDR3 nucleotides: TGTGCCAGTAGTATAAGTCAGGGGCACAACTATGGCTACACCTTC. It is translated as CASSISQGHNYGYTF.

This chain connects TRBV5-1 to TRBJ2-3; D may be TRBD1 (6 bases). The germline gives CDR1 SGHRS, CDR2 YFSETQ. The CDR3 is 14 amino acids. The V end was cut by 0 bases, the J end by 4 bases, with 9 bases between. The CDR3 bases are TGCGCCAGCAGCTTGGTTGCAGGGGCAGATACGCAGTATTTT. Translated, it gives CASSLVAGADTQYF.

This clone was seen a few times. The chain couples TRBV29-1 to TRBJ1-5; 8 bases are a match to TRBD1. Trimming took 6 bases from V and 9 from J; bases not matched to a gene: 10. The CDR3 is made up of 13 amino acids. The germline gives CDR1 SQVTM, CDR2 ANQGSEA. The CDR3, as DNA: TGCAGCGTCGCGACAGGGGAGGGAGGGCCCCAGCATTTT. Translated: CSVATGEGGPQHF.

This chain uses TRBV10-3 with TRBJ1-2, with 12 bases lining up with TRBD1. V lost 6 bases and J lost 7; bases outside the gene matches: 3. CDR1 is ENHRY, CDR2 SYGVKD, per germline. This CDR3 has 13 residues. CDR3 DNA: TGTGCCATCAGCGGGACAGGGGGCTCTGGCTACACCTTC. This translates into CAISGTGGSGYTF.

The CDR3, as DNA: TGCAGCGTTGACCTTGGGGGAGGCTATGGCTACACCTTC. Its protein is CSVDLGGGYGYTF. The chain recombines TRBV29-1 with TRBJ1-2, with D tentatively TRBD1 (5 bases). The V end was cut by 3 bases, the J end by 4 bases, with 12 bases between. The V gene's germline CDR1 is SQVTM and CDR2 ANQGSEA. This CDR3 contains 13 residues. Using reference TRBV29-1 and TRBJ1-2 for the parts outside the CDR3, the full variable domain is SAVISQKPSRDICQRGTSLTIQCQVDSQVTMMFWYRQQPGQSLTLIATANQGSEATYESGFVIDKFPISRPNLTFSTLTVSNMSPEDSSIYLCSVDLGGGYGYTFGSGTRLTVV.

This chain links TRBV7-9 with TRBJ1-2; possible D gene TRBD1, 6 bases. Germline V gene sequence: CDR1 SEHNR, CDR2 FQNEAQ (reference sequence). This CDR3 has 14 amino acids. The V end lost 5 bases, the J end lost 0 bases, and 10 bases lay between the germline ends. CDR3 protein: CASSGRTANYGYTF. CDR3 sequence (DNA): TGTGCCAGCAGCGGTAGGACAGCTAACTATGGCTACACCTTC.

The chain couples TRBV6-5 to TRBJ2-7; D perhaps matches TRBD1 (6 bases). V was pared by 6 bases and J by 3 bases, with 12 bases between. The CDR3 consists of 13 residues. The germline V gene has CDR1 MNHEY and CDR2 SVGAGI. The CDR3 sequence is CASSRPQGYEQYF. CDR3 DNA: TGTGCCAGCAGCCGACCACAGGGCTACGAGCAGTACTTC.

Only a few counts were recorded for this clone. The chain couples TRBV30 to TRBJ1-3; D is unclear. CDR1 GTSNPN and CDR2 SVGIG come from the germline V gene (reference sequence). The CDR3 has 15 residues. V lost 0 bases, J lost 0 bases, and 9 bases lay in between. The CDR3 DNA reads TGTGCCTGGAGTGTACCTGAGGTCTCTGGAAACACCATATATTTT. This sequence encodes CAWSVPEVSGNTIYF. Full variable domain (outside the CDR3, taken from reference TRBV30 and TRBJ1-3): SQTIHQWPATLVQPVGSPLSLECTVEGTSNPNLYWYRQAAGRGLQLLFYSVGIGQISSEVPQNLSASRPQDRQFILSSKKLLLSDSGFYLCAWSVPEVSGNTIYFGEGSWLTVV.

This chain links TRBV3-1 (or the pseudogene TRBV3-2) with TRBJ2-7; the match to TRBD2 covers 10 bases. Losses at the gene ends were 3 bases for V and 5 bases for J; bases not matched to a gene: 7. This CDR3 region has 15 residues. Germline CDR1 is LGHDT and CDR2 is YNNKEL (reference sequence). The CDR3 nucleotides are TGTGCCAGCAGCCACTCTAGCGGGAGTCCCCACGAGCAGTACTTC. This gives the protein CASSHSSGSPHEQYF.

The chain is built from TRBV5-1 and TRBJ2-1; 7 bases match TRBD2. Germline V gives CDR1 SGHRS, CDR2 YFSETQ. This CDR3 is 16 amino acids long. The V and J ends lost 4 bases and 1 base, in that order; junction bases with no gene match: 8. The CDR3 here is CASSGGTGGSYNEQFF. Written as DNA, the CDR3 is TGCGCCAGCAGCGGGGGGACGGGGGGATCCTACAATGAGCAGTTCTTC.

The chain links TRBV6-1 to TRBJ1-6; possibly TRBD1 for D (5 bases). There are 16 residues in the CDR3. V dropped 0 bases and J dropped 6 bases, with 12 bases sitting between them. Germline loops: CDR1 MNHNS, CDR2 SASEGT. In DNA, the CDR3 is TGTGCCAGCAGTGAAGCGCTATCAGGGCGTAATTCACCCCTCCACTTT. It codes for CASSEALSGRNSPLHF.

J is TRBJ2-7 and V is TRBV24-1, with 7 nucleotides matching TRBD2. With V trimmed by 4 bases and J by 6 bases, 8 bases remained unmatched. Germline V lookup: CDR1 KGHDR, CDR2 SFDVKD. This CDR3 has 14 amino acids. The CDR3 protein is CATSEGGSRGEQYF. The CDR3 DNA follows: TGTGCCACCAGTGAGGGAGGGAGCCGAGGCGAGCAGTACTTC.

This chain connects TRBV7-9 to TRBJ2-1; 8 positions agree with TRBD1. The trim removed 4 bases at V and 10 bases at J, leaving 6 bases unmatched. From germline, CDR1 is SEHNR and CDR2 FQNEAQ (reference sequence). The CDR3 is made up of 13 amino acids. DNA of the CDR3: TGTGCCAGCAGCTCGACAGGGGCGCGGGAGCAGTTCTTC. Translating it yields CASSSTGAREQFF.

The chain carries TRBV7-2 and TRBJ1-5, with 10 bases lining up with TRBD1. This CDR3 is built from 15 residues. The germline CDR1 and CDR2 sequences are SGHTA and FQGNSA. V shed 3 bases, J shed 5 bases, and the junction held 4 bases outside the gene matches. As DNA, the CDR3 is TGTGCCAGCAGCTTTACCGGGACAGGGGATCAGCCCCAGCATTTT. Its translation: CASSFTGTGDQPQHF.

The chain employs TRBV6-5 and TRBJ2-5; 10 bases are shared with TRBD1. The V gene end was trimmed by 4 bases and the J gene end by 6 bases; junction bases not matched to a gene: 11. Per germline, CDR1 MNHEY and CDR2 SVGAGI. The CDR3 runs 16 residues. This CDR3 reads CASSSQFGTGVQTQYF. The CDR3, as DNA: TGTGCCAGCAGTTCACAGTTCGGGACAGGGGTTCAGACCCAGTACTTC.